These 30 T cell receptor beta chains share one sample of origin, sequenced in a study of cytomegalovirus exposure and HLA in healthy donors. With 60 Vbeta and 13 Jbeta primers, the PCR was carried out. The table came from immunoSEQ multiplex PCR; TCRdb's copy has only in-frame clones and leaves some out. The sample includes 100,000 to 150,000 clones, 81% of them seen just once. The sequenced sample was PBMCs. All receptors come from a woman aged 30 to 39 in good health and CMV-seronegative.

The genes are TRBV7-3 and TRBJ2-1, with D perhaps matching TRBD2 (6 bases). In germline, CDR1 is SGHTA, CDR2 FQGTGA. Trimming shortened V by 5 bases and J by 0 bases, and 11 bases separated the two germline ends. The CDR3 runs 15 residues. Written as DNA, the CDR3 is TGTGCCAGCAGCGTGCTAGCGACCTCCTACAATGAGCAGTTCTTC. This codes for CASSVLATSYNEQFF.

The chain links TRBV11-1 to TRBJ1-1; D gene uncertain. This CDR3 spans 14 amino acids. V was trimmed by 4 bases and J by 3 bases, leaving 12 bases between them. The germline V gene has CDR1 SGHAT and CDR2 FQDESV (reference sequence). The CDR3 sequence is CASSSIGSDTEAFF. CDR3 bases: TGTGCCAGCAGCTCCATCGGGTCCGACACTGAAGCTTTCTTT.

V usage is TRBV11-2 and J usage is TRBJ2-1; 10 bases align to TRBD2. Trimming at V came to 2 bases and at J to 1 base, leaving 5 bases not matched to a gene. Germline V gene sequence: CDR1 SGHAT, CDR2 FQNNGV. This CDR3 has 17 residues. The CDR3 protein is CASSLLGLAASYNEQFF. The DNA for the CDR3 is TGTGCCAGCAGCTTACTTGGACTAGCGGCATCCTACAATGAGCAGTTCTTC. Full variable domain (remainder filled in from reference TRBV11-2 and TRBJ2-1): EAGVAQSPRYKIIEKRQSVAFWCNPISGHATLYWYQQILGQGPKLLIQFQNNGVVDDSQLPKDRFSAERLKGVDSTLKIQPAKLEDSAVYLCASSLLGLAASYNEQFFGPGTRLTVL.

This clone was seen a few times. An end of the junction differs from the germline gene, which may be a read error. The V call is TRBV7-7, the J call TRBJ2-1; 8 nucleotides agree with TRBD1. The germline V gene has CDR1 SSHAT and CDR2 FNYEAQ (reference sequence). The CDR3 runs to 13 residues. The CDR3 loop reads CASSPSDRGRQFF. CDR3 in DNA: TGTGCTAGCAGCCCCAGTGACAGGGGACGGCAGTTCTTC.

J is TRBJ1-4 and V is TRBV5-1; D remains unclear. The V gene's germline CDR1 is SGHRS and CDR2 YFSETQ. The V gene lost 4 bases and the J gene lost 8 bases, with 21 bases spanning the gap. The CDR3 loop spans 16 amino acids. The CDR3 reads CASSQDWWAGGEKLFF. CDR3 bases: TGCGCCAGCAGCCAAGATTGGTGGGCTGGAGGAGAAAAACTGTTTTTT.

The chain combines TRBV28 with TRBJ1-6; a possible D gene is TRBD1 (5 bases). Per germline, CDR1 MDHEN and CDR2 SYDVKM. The CDR3 runs to 14 residues. Deletions cut 7 bases from V and 8 bases from J, with 15 bases between. The CDR3 DNA follows: TGTGCCAGCATCACAGGAGGGGATGATTCACCCCTCCACTTT. Encoded protein: CASITGGDDSPLHF.

The chain couples TRBV7-3 to TRBJ2-3, with 8 bases aligning to TRBD2. V gave up 5 bases and J gave up 0 bases; unmatched junction bases: 7. Germline V gene lookup returns CDR1 SGHTA and CDR2 FQGTGA. The CDR3 runs 16 residues. Here the CDR3 DNA reads TGTGCCAGCAGCACCGACGGACTAGCTAGCACAGATACGCAGTATTTT. Encoded protein: CASSTDGLASTDTQYF.

To note about this clone: Other DNA sequences of this sample code for an identical CDR3. The genes are TRBV7-8 and TRBJ1-2, with 7 bases identical to TRBD1. V gave up 2 bases and J gave up 6 bases; unmatched junction bases: 3. The V gene's germline CDR1 is SGHVS and CDR2 FQNEAQ. The CDR3 is 13 residues long. CDR3: CASSLRTGDGYTF. The CDR3 DNA reads as TGTGCCAGCAGCTTAAGGACAGGCGATGGCTACACCTTC.

The chain joins TRBV7-2 to TRBJ2-2; perhaps TRBD2 as D (6 bases). Trimming stripped 1 base from V and 4 bases from J, with 10 bases between. From germline, CDR1 is SGHTA and CDR2 FQGNSA. CDR3 length equals 15 residues. In DNA, the CDR3 is TGTGCCAGCAGCTTAGGACTAGTGGGCACCGGGGAGCTGTTTTTT. Protein sequence: CASSLGLVGTGELFF.

The J gene is TRBJ2-2, the V gene TRBV30; 7 nucleotides match TRBD2. CDR1 and CDR2 from the germline V gene are GTSNPN and SVGIG (reference sequence). Losses at the gene ends were 4 bases for V and 2 bases for J; bases not matched to a gene: 7. This CDR3 contains 15 residues. CDR3 DNA: TGTGCCTGGAAGGGAGGGAATTCAAACACCGGGGAGCTGTTTTTT. Residues: CAWKGGNSNTGELFF.

Only a few counts were recorded for this clone. The chain couples TRBV19 to TRBJ1-1; D perhaps matches TRBD1 (5 bases). Between the trimmed V and J ends, which lost 2 bases and 1 base, there was a span of 8 bases. CDR3 size: 14 residues. CDR1 and CDR2 from the germline V gene are LNHDA and SQIVND (reference sequence). CDR3 nucleotide sequence: TGTGCCAGTAGTATACTGGGGCCGAACACTGAAGCTTTCTTT. Protein: CASSILGPNTEAFF.

The V call is TRBV2, the J call TRBJ2-2, with 8 bases identical to TRBD1. Trimming removed 4 bases from V and 10 bases from J; junction bases left unmatched: 11. The CDR3 is 15 residues long. Germline CDR1 and CDR2: SNHLY and FYNNEI. CDR3 amino acids: CASSGGRGPVAELFF. The DNA for the CDR3 is TGTGCCAGCAGTGGGGGCAGGGGGCCGGTCGCGGAGCTGTTTTTT.

The gene calls are TRBV18 and TRBJ2-3; the match to TRBD1 covers 12 bases. The CDR3 runs 16 residues. The trim removed 4 bases at V and 6 bases at J, leaving 8 bases unmatched. Germline V gene data show CDR1 as KGHSH and CDR2 as LQKENI. The CDR3 protein is CASSLAGTGGLDTQYF. CDR3 nucleotide sequence: TGTGCCAGCTCACTAGCCGGGACAGGGGGCTTGGATACGCAGTATTTT.

The chain links TRBV10-3 to TRBJ2-2; no definite D call. Per germline, CDR1 ENHRY and CDR2 SYGVKD. There are 17 residues in the CDR3. V gave up 3 bases and J gave up 0 bases, with 14 bases separating them. The CDR3 is CAISDLGSMTNTGELFF. The CDR3 DNA is TGTGCCATCAGTGACTTGGGCAGCATGACGAACACCGGGGAGCTGTTTTTT.

V gene TRBV25-1 combines with J gene TRBJ2-7; possibly TRBD2 for D (5 bases). Trimming stripped 7 bases from V and 6 bases from J, with 16 bases between. This CDR3 region has 13 residues. Germline V gene sequence: CDR1 MGHDK, CDR2 SYGVNS. CDR3 loop: CASNYHDGVEQYF. The CDR3 nucleotides read TGTGCCAGCAATTACCACGACGGGGTCGAGCAGTACTTC.

This rearrangement joins TRBV30 to TRBJ1-5, with no clear D. The germline gives CDR1 GTSNPN, CDR2 SVGIG (reference sequence). Trimming removed 2 bases at V and 0 bases at J, with 14 bases between. This CDR3 is built from 16 residues. CDR3 amino acids: CAWSSPGLLSNQPQHF. As DNA, the CDR3 is TGTGCCTGGAGTTCTCCAGGACTCCTTAGCAATCAGCCCCAGCATTTT.

The rearrangement uses TRBV6-1 and TRBJ2-7, with 12 positions matching TRBD1. J was trimmed by 3 bases and V by 4 bases; bases with no gene match: 10. There are 17 residues in the CDR3. Germline loops: CDR1 MNHNS, CDR2 SASEGT. CDR3 residues: CASSAVEGTGGLYEQYF. As DNA, the CDR3 is TGTGCCAGCAGTGCCGTTGAAGGGACAGGGGGCCTCTACGAGCAGTACTTC.

The count of this clone is one. The rearrangement links TRBV13 to TRBJ1-1, with a tentative D call TRBD1 (5 bases). The germline V gene encodes CDR1 PRHDT and CDR2 FYEKMQ (reference sequence). V lost 5 bases, J lost 10 bases, and 14 bases lay in between. The CDR3 contains 12 residues. DNA of the CDR3: TGTGCCAGCAGCCTTCCTGACAGAGGAGCTTTCTTT. Translation gives CASSLPDRGAFF.

The chain carries TRBV25-1 and TRBJ1-1, with TRBD1 identical over 8 bases. This CDR3 comprises 15 residues. The germline CDR1 and CDR2 sequences are MGHDK and SYGVNS. With 0 bases clipped from V and 4 bases from J, the junction kept 4 bases outside the gene matches. CDR3 sequence: CASSEYGQGGTEAFF. In DNA, the CDR3 is TGTGCCAGCAGTGAATATGGACAGGGAGGCACTGAAGCTTTCTTT.

The V gene is TRBV7-6, the J gene TRBJ2-1, with a weak D call TRBD1 (5 bases). CDR3 length equals 15 residues. CDR1 and CDR2 (germline): SGHVS, FNYEAQ. Between the trimmed V and J ends, which lost 0 bases and 7 bases, there was a span of 13 bases. The CDR3 sequence is CASSLASQGGNEQFF. CDR3 DNA: TGTGCCAGCAGCTTAGCGAGCCAGGGTGGGAATGAGCAGTTCTTC.

The V call is TRBV6-5, the J call TRBJ1-1; TRBD1 agrees at 8 bases. The CDR3 consists of 14 residues. The junction had 6 bases not matched to a gene; V was cut back by 5 bases and J by 4 bases. The germline V gene has CDR1 MNHEY and CDR2 SVGAGI. The CDR3 nucleotides read TGTGCCAGCAGTCGGCGGACAGGGAGCACTGAAGCTTTCTTT. Protein sequence: CASSRRTGSTEAFF.

This clone was found a few times. This rearrangement joins TRBV15 to TRBJ2-7, with 9 bases lining up with TRBD1. The CDR3 is made up of 15 amino acids. V lost 5 bases, J lost 6 bases, and 11 bases stayed unmatched. The germline gives CDR1 LNHNV, CDR2 YYDKDF (reference sequence). The CDR3 spells CATSLSGTGRTEQYF. In DNA form, the CDR3 reads TGTGCCACCAGCCTATCCGGGACAGGGAGGACCGAGCAGTACTTC.

The V and J genes are TRBV7-9 and TRBJ2-5, with D tentatively TRBD2 (6 bases). The CDR3 has 14 residues. Trimming left V 7 bases short and J 5 bases short, with 17 bases between. Germline assignment: CDR1 SEHNR and CDR2 FQNEAQ (reference sequence). The CDR3: CASNRGQGGETQYF. CDR3 DNA: TGTGCCAGCAATAGAGGGCAGGGAGGCGAGACCCAGTACTTC.

This rearrangement joins TRBV6-4 to TRBJ2-2; 12 nucleotides line up with TRBD2. Per germline, CDR1 MRHNA and CDR2 SNTAGT. The ends lost 6 bases at V and 4 bases at J; junction bases unmatched: 9. The CDR3 runs to 17 residues. The CDR3 nucleotides are TGTGCCAGCAGCGACCAGACTAGCGGGGGTACCACCGGGGAGCTGTTTTTT. Translating it yields CASSDQTSGGTTGELFF.

This chain links TRBV5-4 with TRBJ1-1, with 7 bases fitting TRBD1. The CDR3 is made up of 14 amino acids. In germline, CDR1 is SGHNT, CDR2 YYREEE (reference sequence). V was pared by 3 bases and J by 5 bases, with 7 bases of the junction left unmatched. The CDR3: CASSSRQGRTEAFF. The DNA of the CDR3 is TGTGCCAGCAGCTCCCGACAGGGACGAACTGAAGCTTTCTTT.

The V gene is TRBV2, the J gene TRBJ1-2, with 8 bases that match TRBD1. J gave up 7 bases and V 4 bases, and 8 bases lay outside the gene matches. The CDR3 consists of 14 residues. Germline CDR1 and CDR2: SNHLY and FYNNEI. CDR3 residues: CASSGEGQGGGYTF. CDR3 sequence (DNA): TGTGCCAGCAGTGGGGAAGGACAGGGAGGTGGCTACACCTTC.

The chain has TRBV5-1 and TRBJ2-2; 9 nucleotides line up with TRBD1. Germline CDR1 SGHRS, CDR2 YFSETQ. The CDR3 is 14 residues long. The ends lost 5 bases at V and 6 bases at J; junction bases unmatched: 5. The CDR3 nucleotides are TGCGCCAGCAGGGGACAGGGAAGTGCCGGGGAGCTGTTTTTT. Translation gives CASRGQGSAGELFF. The whole variable domain, remainder taken from reference TRBV5-1 and TRBJ2-2, is KAGVTQTPRYLIKTRGQQVTLSCSPISGHRSVSWYQQTPGQGLQFLFEYFSETQRNKGNFPGRFSGRQFSNSRSEMNVSTLELGDSALYLCASRGQGSAGELFFGEGSRLTVL.

The V call is TRBV6-5, the J call TRBJ2-1, with 11 bases fitting TRBD2. V lost 6 bases to trimming and J lost 7 bases; unmatched junction nucleotides: 5. CDR3 length: 14 residues. Germline V gene lookup returns CDR1 MNHEY and CDR2 SVGAGI. The CDR3 region is CASSPGLADNEQFF. The CDR3, as DNA: TGTGCCAGCAGCCCGGGACTAGCGGATAATGAGCAGTTCTTC.

The chain is built from TRBV7-2 and TRBJ2-3; 11 nucleotides line up with TRBD2. The junction had 2 bases not matched to a gene; V was cut back by 3 bases and J by 3 bases. The CDR3 covers 15 residues. The germline gives CDR1 SGHTA, CDR2 FQGNSA. The CDR3 region has the DNA TGTGCCAGCAGCTTCCTAGCGGGAGGAACAGATACGCAGTATTTT. This encodes CASSFLAGGTDTQYF.

This clone was detected a few times. The V call is TRBV19, the J call TRBJ2-7; 8 bases match TRBD2. Per the germline V gene, CDR1 is LNHDA and CDR2 is SQIVND (reference sequence). The CDR3 has 15 amino acids. V was pared by 1 base and J by 4 bases, with 6 bases of the junction left unmatched. The DNA for the CDR3 is TGTGCCAGTAGTATAGCGGGAGGGCCCTCTTACGAGCAGTACTTC. Amino acid sequence: CASSIAGGPSYEQYF.